The rows below give T cell receptor beta chains drawn from one sample of a study of regulatory T cells in long-lasting Graves disease. TCRdb itself ran the multiplex PCR reads through MiXCR, one entry per CDR3 protein. In the table there are 250,000 to 300,000 distinct CDR3 sequences, approximately 20% of which are singletons. The starting material was peripheral blood mononuclear cells (PBMCs), obtained when the disease was refractory, from a patient treated with antithyroid drugs. These receptors came from a female donor with Graves disease. The CDR3 runs from the conserved cysteine through the conserved F or W. Fields, in order: V gene, J gene, D gene, clone size, CDR3 protein, CDR3 DNA. A D gene is named only where the DNA matches it firmly. The size entry is marked missing in some rows and otherwise reads once, few, many or a size class.

V: TRBV29-1
J: TRBJ1-1
D: TRBD1
size: few
CDR3: CSVEPGQVENTEAFF
DNA: TGCAGCGTTGAACCCGGACAGGTTGAGAACACTGAAGCTTTCTTT

V: TRBV12-3/TRBV12-4
J: TRBJ1-1
D: TRBD1
size: many
CDR3: CASEETGSTEAFF
DNA: TGTGCCAGTGAGGAGACAGGGAGCACTGAAGCTTTCTTT

V: TRBV3-1
J: TRBJ2-2
D: TRBD2
size: NA
CDR3: CASSLLSGTSGTGELFF
DNA: TGTGCCAGCAGCCTTCTTTCTGGGACTAGCGGCACCGGGGAGCTGTTTTTT

V: TRBV5-4
J: TRBJ1-3
D: NA
size: NA
CDR3: CASSSLNQGNTIYF
DNA: TGTGCCAGCAGCTCACTGAATCAGGGAAACACCATATATTTT

V: TRBV20-1
J: TRBJ1-2
D: TRBD1
size: NA
CDR3: CSARDPTEDRDGYTF
DNA: TGCAGTGCTAGAGACCCGACGGAAGACAGGGATGGCTACACCTTC

V: TRBV7-9
J: TRBJ2-7
D: NA
size: few
CDR3: CASSLARWTTPERTYEQYF
DNA: TGTGCCAGCAGCTTAGCGCGTTGGACTACGCCAGAGAGGACCTACGAGCAGTACTTC

V: TRBV25-1
J: TRBJ2-7
D: NA
size: NA
CDR3: CASSGIETGQYEQYF
DNA: TGTGCCAGCAGTGGGATTGAGACGGGACAATACGAGCAGTACTTC

V: TRBV12-3/TRBV12-4
J: TRBJ1-1
D: NA
size: many
CDR3: CASSPSESNTEAFF
DNA: TGTGCCAGCAGCCCCAGTGAGTCCAACACTGAAGCTTTCTTT

V: TRBV20-1
J: TRBJ2-7
D: NA
size: NA
CDR3: CSARGPFDGVYEQYF
DNA: TGCAGTGCTAGAGGGCCCTTTGACGGAGTCTACGAGCAGTACTTC

V: TRBV20-1
J: TRBJ2-7
D: NA
size: many
CDR3: CSVGDTYEQYF
DNA: TGCAGTGTAGGGGACACCTACGAGCAGTACTTC

V: TRBV7-9
J: TRBJ1-1
D: NA
size: NA
CDR3: CASSSDIPLLEAFF
DNA: TGTGCCAGCAGCTCGGACATCCCTCTCCTCGAGGCTTTCTTT

V: TRBV28
J: TRBJ1-5
D: NA
size: many
CDR3: CASSFQGFNQPQHF
DNA: TGTGCCAGCAGTTTCCAGGGCTTCAATCAGCCCCAGCATTTT

V: TRBV5-5
J: TRBJ2-2
D: NA
size: few
CDR3: CASSLGGSGFFGELFF
DNA: TGTGCCAGCAGCTTGGGGGGATCGGGGTTCTTCGGGGAGCTGTTTTTT

V: TRBV11-1
J: TRBJ2-6
D: NA
size: many
CDR3: CASGGSGANVLTF
DNA: TGTGCCAGTGGGGGGTCCGGGGCCAACGTCCTGACTTTC

V: TRBV6-1
J: TRBJ2-2
D: TRBD2
size: many
CDR3: CASSEVIAGGRTGELFF
DNA: TGTGCCAGCAGTGAGGTTATAGCGGGAGGGAGGACCGGGGAGCTGTTTTTT

V: TRBV28
J: TRBJ1-2
D: NA
size: many
CDR3: CASSLRGFWAPAYGYTF
DNA: TGTGCCAGCAGTTTAAGAGGTTTCTGGGCCCCCGCCTATGGCTACACCTTC

V: TRBV19
J: TRBJ1-5
D: NA
size: NA
CDR3: CASNVLDSLNQPQHF
DNA: TGTGCCAGTAACGTCCTGGATAGTCTCAATCAGCCCCAGCATTTT